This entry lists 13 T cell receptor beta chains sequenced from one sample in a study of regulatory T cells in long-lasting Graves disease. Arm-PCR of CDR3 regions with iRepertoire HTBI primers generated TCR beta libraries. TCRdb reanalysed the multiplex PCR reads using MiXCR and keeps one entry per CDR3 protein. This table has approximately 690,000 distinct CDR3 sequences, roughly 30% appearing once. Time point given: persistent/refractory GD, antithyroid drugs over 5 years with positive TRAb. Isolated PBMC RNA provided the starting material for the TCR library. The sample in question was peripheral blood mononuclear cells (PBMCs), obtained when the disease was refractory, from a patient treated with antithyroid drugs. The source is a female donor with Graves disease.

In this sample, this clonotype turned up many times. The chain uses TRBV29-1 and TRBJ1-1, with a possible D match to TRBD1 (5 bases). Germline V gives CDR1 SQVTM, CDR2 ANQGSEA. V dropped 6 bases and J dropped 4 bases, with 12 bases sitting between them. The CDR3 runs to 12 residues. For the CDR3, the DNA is TGCAGCGTGTCGAGGAGGGGCACTGAAGCTTTCTTT. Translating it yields CSVSRRGTEAFF. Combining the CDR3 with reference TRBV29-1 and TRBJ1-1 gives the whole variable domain SAVISQKPSRDICQRGTSLTIQCQVDSQVTMMFWYRQQPGQSLTLIATANQGSEATYESGFVIDKFPISRPNLTFSTLTVSNMSPEDSSIYLCSVSRRGTEAFFGQGTRLTVV.

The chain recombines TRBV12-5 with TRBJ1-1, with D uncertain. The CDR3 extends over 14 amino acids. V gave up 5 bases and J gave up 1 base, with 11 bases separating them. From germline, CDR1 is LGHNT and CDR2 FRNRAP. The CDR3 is CASGPPRENTEAFF. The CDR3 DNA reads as TGTGCTAGTGGTCCCCCTCGCGAGAACACTGAAGCTTTCTTT.

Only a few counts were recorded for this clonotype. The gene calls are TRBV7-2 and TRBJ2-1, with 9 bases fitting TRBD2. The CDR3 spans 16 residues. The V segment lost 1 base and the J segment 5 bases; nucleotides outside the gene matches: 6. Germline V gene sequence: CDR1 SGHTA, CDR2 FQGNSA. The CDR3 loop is CASSLVGLAPNNEQFF. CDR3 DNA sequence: TGTGCCAGCAGCTTAGTGGGACTAGCCCCAAACAATGAGCAGTTCTTC. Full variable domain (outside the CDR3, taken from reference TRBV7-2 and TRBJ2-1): GAGVSQSPSNKVTEKGKDVELRCDPISGHTALYWYRQSLGQGLEFLIYFQGNSAPDKSGLPSDRFSAERTGGSVSTLTIQRTQQEDSAVYLCASSLVGLAPNNEQFFGPGTRLTVL.

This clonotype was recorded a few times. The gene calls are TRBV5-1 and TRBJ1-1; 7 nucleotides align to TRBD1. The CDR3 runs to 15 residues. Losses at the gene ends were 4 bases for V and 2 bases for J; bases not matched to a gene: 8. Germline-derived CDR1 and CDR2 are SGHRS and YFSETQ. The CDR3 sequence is CASSAQGGANTEAFF. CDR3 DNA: TGCGCCAGCAGCGCCCAAGGGGGCGCAAACACTGAAGCTTTCTTT.

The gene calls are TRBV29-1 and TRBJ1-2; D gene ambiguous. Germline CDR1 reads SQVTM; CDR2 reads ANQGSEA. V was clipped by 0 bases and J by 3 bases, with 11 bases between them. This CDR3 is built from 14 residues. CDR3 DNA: TGCAGCGTTGAAGATCAGGCGGAGGACTATGGCTACACCTTC. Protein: CSVEDQAEDYGYTF.

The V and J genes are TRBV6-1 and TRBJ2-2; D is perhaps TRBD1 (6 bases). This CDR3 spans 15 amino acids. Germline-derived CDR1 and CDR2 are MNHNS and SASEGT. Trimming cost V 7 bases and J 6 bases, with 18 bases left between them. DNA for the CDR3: TGTGCCAGCACGATACTACAGGGATCTTCCGGGGAGCTGTTTTTT. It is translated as CASTILQGSSGELFF.

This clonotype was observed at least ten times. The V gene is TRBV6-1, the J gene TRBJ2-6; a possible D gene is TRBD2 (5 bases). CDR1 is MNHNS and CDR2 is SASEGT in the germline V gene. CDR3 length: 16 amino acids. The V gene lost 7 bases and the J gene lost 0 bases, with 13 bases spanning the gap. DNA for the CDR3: TGTGCCAGCACCCACGGCGGGTTCTCTGGGGCCAACGTCCTGACTTTC. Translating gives CASTHGGFSGANVLTF.

The chain's CDR3 is CASSLMGGRYQPQHF. CDR3 DNA sequence: TGTGCCAGTAGTCTTATGGGGGGAAGGTATCAGCCCCAGCATTTT. The V and J genes are TRBV19 and TRBJ1-5, with D possibly matching TRBD1 (5 bases). The germline V and J ends were trimmed by 5 bases and 5 bases, with 16 bases remaining between them. The CDR3 covers 15 residues. Germline V gene lookup returns CDR1 LNHDA and CDR2 SQIVND (reference sequence). Drawing the rest from reference TRBV19 and TRBJ1-5, the complete variable domain is DGGITQSPKYLFRKEGQNVTLSCEQNLNHDAMYWYRQDPGQGLRLIYYSQIVNDFQKGDIAEGYSVSREKKESFPLTVTSAQKNPTAFYLCASSLMGGRYQPQHFGDGTRLSIL.

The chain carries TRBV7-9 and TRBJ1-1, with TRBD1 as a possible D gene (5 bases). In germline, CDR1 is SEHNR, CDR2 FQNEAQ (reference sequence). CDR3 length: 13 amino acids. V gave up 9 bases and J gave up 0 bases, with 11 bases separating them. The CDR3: CASRGPLNTEAFF. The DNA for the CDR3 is TGTGCCAGTCGGGGACCCTTGAACACTGAAGCTTTCTTT.

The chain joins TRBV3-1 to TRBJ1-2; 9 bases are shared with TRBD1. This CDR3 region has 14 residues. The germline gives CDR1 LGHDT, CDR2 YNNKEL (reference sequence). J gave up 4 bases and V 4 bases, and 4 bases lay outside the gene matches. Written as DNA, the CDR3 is TGTGCCAGCAGCCCAATGGGACAGGGCTATGGCTACACCTTC. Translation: CASSPMGQGYGYTF.

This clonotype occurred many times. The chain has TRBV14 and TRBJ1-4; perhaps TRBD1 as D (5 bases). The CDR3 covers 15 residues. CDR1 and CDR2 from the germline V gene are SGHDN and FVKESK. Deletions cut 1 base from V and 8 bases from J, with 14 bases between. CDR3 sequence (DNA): TGTGCCAGCAGCCAAGGGCAGTTCGAGGGGGAAAAACTGTTTTTT. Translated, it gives CASSQGQFEGEKLFF.

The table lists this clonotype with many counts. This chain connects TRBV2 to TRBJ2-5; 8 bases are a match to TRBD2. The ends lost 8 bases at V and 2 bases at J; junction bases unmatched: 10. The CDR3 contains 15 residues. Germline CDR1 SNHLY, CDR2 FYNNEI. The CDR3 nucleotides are TGTGCCAGCGCCCCGGGCGGGAGGCCTCAAGAGACCCAGTACTTC. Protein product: CASAPGGRPQETQYF.

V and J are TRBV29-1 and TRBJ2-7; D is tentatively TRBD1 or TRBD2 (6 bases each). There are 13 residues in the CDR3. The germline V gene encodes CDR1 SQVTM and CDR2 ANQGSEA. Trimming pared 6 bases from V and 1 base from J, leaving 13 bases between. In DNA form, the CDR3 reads TGCAGCGTGGGGGGCGCCAGTTCCTACGAGCAGTACTTC. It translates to CSVGGASSYEQYF.